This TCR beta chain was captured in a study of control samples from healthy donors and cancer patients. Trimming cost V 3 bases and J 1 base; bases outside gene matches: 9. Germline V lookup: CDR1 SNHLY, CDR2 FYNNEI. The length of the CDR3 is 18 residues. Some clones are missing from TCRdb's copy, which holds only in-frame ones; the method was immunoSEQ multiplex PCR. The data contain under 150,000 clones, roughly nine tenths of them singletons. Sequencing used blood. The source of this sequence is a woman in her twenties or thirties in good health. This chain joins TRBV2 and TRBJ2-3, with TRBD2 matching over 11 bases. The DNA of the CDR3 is TGTGCCAGCAGTGATACTAGCGGGGGAACAATAGGCACAGATACGCAGTATTTT. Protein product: CASSDTSGGTIGTDTQYF.